Listed below are T cell receptor beta chains from one sample, sequenced in a study of blood T cell repertoires in COVID-19. Repertoires were generated with immunoSEQ multiplex PCR, while TCRdb's copy carries only in-frame clones and drops some. The table has 300,000 to 350,000 clones, more than 75% seen once. Sequenced sample: peripheral blood. All receptors derive from a woman under 30 who had recovered from COVID-19. CDR3s include the opening cysteine and the closing phenylalanine or tryptophan. A D gene is named only where the DNA matches it firmly. Some rows mark clone size as missing; the rest say once, few, many or name a class of expanded clone.

>16|.|.|TRBV14|TRBJ2-5
CASSQFGFPPKETQYF
TGTGCCAGCAGCCAATTTGGTTTCCCACCTAAAGAGACCCAGTACTTC
>16|.|TRBD2|TRBV11-2|TRBJ2-1
CASSLRLSGPYNEQFF
TGTGCCAGCAGCTTAAGACTTAGCGGGCCGTACAATGAGCAGTTCTTC
>16|.|.|TRBV7-2|TRBJ2-4
CASSEAPILGKNIQYF
TGTGCCAGCAGCGAGGCCCCTATCTTAGGCAAAAACATTCAGTACTTC
>13|.|.|TRBV6-5|TRBJ1-6
CASKEGFRSPLHF
TGTGCCAGCAAGGAGGGTTTTCGTTCACCCCTCCACTTT
>14|.|.|TRBV11-3|TRBJ2-1
CASSSGTSFGEQFF
TGTGCCAGCAGCTCAGGAACTAGCTTCGGTGAGCAGTTCTTC
>20|.|.|TRBV5-1|TRBJ2-6
CASSLRLPTPHTLGANVLTF
TGCGCCAGCAGCTTGCGCCTCCCAACACCTCATACCTTGGGGGCCAACGTCCTGACTTTC
>11|.|.|TRBV19|TRBJ1-1
CASLGGSEAFF
TGTGCCAGTTTAGGGGGATCTGAAGCTTTCTTT
>12|.|.|TRBV6-5|TRBJ1-1
CAIGSPHTEAFF
TGTGCCATCGGGTCCCCCCACACTGAAGCTTTCTTT
>15|.|TRBD2|TRBV3-1/TRBV3-2|TRBJ2-2
CASSPSGKYTGELFF
TGTGCCAGCAGCCCTAGCGGGAAGTACACCGGGGAGCTGTTTTTT
>15|once|.|TRBV27|TRBJ1-3
CASSLSGGTGNTIYF
TGTGCCAGCAGTTTATCGGGGGGGACTGGAAACACCATATATTTT
>15|.|.|TRBV7-8|TRBJ1-1
CASSPFLQETTEAFF
TGTGCCAGCAGCCCCTTCCTACAGGAGACCACTGAAGCTTTCTTT
>15|.|.|TRBV5-4|TRBJ2-2
CASSLEAGWAGELFF
TGTGCCAGCAGCTTGGAGGCAGGGTGGGCCGGGGAGCTGTTTTTT
>16|once|TRBD2|TRBV3-1/TRBV3-2|TRBJ2-1
CASSPGLAGDGNEQFF
TGTGCCAGCAGCCCCGGACTAGCGGGAGATGGGAATGAGCAGTTCTTC
>15|.|.|TRBV19|TRBJ2-1
CASSIRGSDYNEQFF
TGTGCCAGTAGTATACGGGGTTCCGACTACAATGAGCAGTTCTTC
>17|once|.|TRBV7-2|TRBJ1-1
CASSLVRLRAMNTEAFF
TGTGCCAGCAGCTTAGTGCGTTTGCGGGCCATGAACACTGAAGCTTTCTTT
>16|.|.|TRBV2|TRBJ1-5
CASSDAVGRGNQPQHF
TGTGCCAGCAGCGACGCCGTGGGTCGGGGCAATCAGCCCCAGCATTTT
>18|.|TRBD1|TRBV5-8|TRBJ2-6
CASTSLGTGYWGANVLTF
TGTGCCAGCACCTCCCTCGGGACAGGGTATTGGGGGGCCAACGTCCTGACTTTC
>11|.|.|TRBV7-2|TRBJ2-1
CASRELSEQFF
TGTGCCAGCCGGGAGTTATCTGAGCAGTTCTTC
>15|few|TRBD2|TRBV7-9|TRBJ2-1
CASSFQSGRTNEQFF
TGTGCCAGCAGCTTCCAAAGCGGGAGAACCAATGAGCAGTTCTTC
>15|once|.|TRBV5-8|TRBJ1-2
CASSLANRRLYGYTF
TGTGCCAGCAGCTTGGCCAACAGGCGGCTCTATGGCTACACCTTC
>18|once|TRBD1|TRBV9|TRBJ1-3
CASSAEAWDRGPGNTIYF
TGTGCCAGCAGCGCGGAGGCCTGGGACAGGGGTCCTGGAAACACCATATATTTT
>15|.|.|TRBV7-8|TRBJ1-4
CASSLVSGENEKLFF
TGTGCCAGCAGCTTAGTATCGGGGGAAAATGAAAAACTGTTTTTT
>14|.|TRBD1|TRBV30|TRBJ1-6
CACTRLGQGRPLHF
TGTGCCTGTACCCGATTAGGACAGGGGCGACCCCTCCACTTT
>12|once|TRBD2|TRBV30|TRBJ2-1
CAWRSGRDEQFF
TGTGCCTGGAGGTCGGGGAGGGATGAGCAGTTCTTC
>14|.|.|TRBV10-2|TRBJ1-4
CASSAHTTNEKLFF
TGCGCCAGCAGTGCTCACACAACTAATGAAAAACTGTTTTTT
>14|.|.|TRBV7-9|TRBJ1-2
CASSPRVTNYGYTF
TGTGCCAGCAGCCCGAGAGTCACGAACTATGGCTACACCTTC
>16|.|TRBD1|TRBV6-2/TRBV6-3|TRBJ2-2
CASSSYRGRSSGELFF
TGTGCCAGCAGTTCGTACAGGGGTAGGTCGAGCGGGGAGCTGTTTTTT
>15|.|TRBD1|TRBV2|TRBJ2-3
CASSRQGIGSDTQYF
TGTGCCAGCAGCAGACAGGGAATAGGCTCAGATACGCAGTATTTT
>13|once|.|TRBV20-1|TRBJ2-4
CSASRGQQNIQYF
TGCAGTGCCAGTAGGGGACAACAAAACATTCAGTACTTC
>16|.|TRBD2|TRBV10-1|TRBJ2-3
CASSESTSGRTDTQYF
TGCGCCAGCAGTGAGTCGACTAGCGGGAGAACAGATACGCAGTATTTT
>16|.|TRBD1|TRBV5-4|TRBJ2-1
CASSEYRGHSYNEQFF
TGTGCCAGCAGCGAATACAGGGGACATTCCTACAATGAGCAGTTCTTC
>14|.|.|TRBV9|TRBJ2-3
CASSVGWVTEVQYF
TGTGCCAGCAGCGTAGGATGGGTCACAGAAGTGCAGTATTTT
>15|.|.|TRBV7-9|TRBJ1-2
CASSLDPPQIYGYTF
TGTGCCAGCAGCTTAGACCCCCCACAGATCTATGGCTACACCTTC
>14|.|.|TRBV12-5|TRBJ2-1
CASGLGAHHNEQFF
TGTGCTAGTGGTTTGGGCGCCCATCACAATGAGCAGTTCTTC
>16|.|.|TRBV7-9|TRBJ2-1
CASSSNSRSSYNEQFF
TGTGCCAGCAGCTCCAACTCGCGGAGCTCCTACAATGAGCAGTTCTTC
>16|.|TRBD2|TRBV7-2|TRBJ2-1
CASSLAGGLGGNEQFF
TGTGCCAGCAGCTTAGCTGGCGGACTAGGTGGCAATGAGCAGTTCTTC
>18|.|TRBD1|TRBV7-9|TRBJ1-6
CASSLASGTELPWSPLHF
TGTGCCAGCAGCTTGGCCTCCGGGACAGAGCTACCTTGGTCACCCCTCCACTTT
>15|once|TRBD1|TRBV11-3|TRBJ2-1
CASSSGQGSRNEQFF
TGTGCCAGCAGCTCGGGACAGGGGAGTCGCAATGAGCAGTTCTTC
>15|.|TRBD2|TRBV7-2|TRBJ2-1
CASSSGLAGQNEQFF
TGTGCCAGCAGCTCGGGACTAGCGGGGCAGAATGAGCAGTTCTTC
>16|.|TRBD2|TRBV4-3|TRBJ2-1
CASSQWASGPYNEQFF
TGCGCCAGCAGCCAATGGGCTAGCGGGCCCTACAATGAGCAGTTCTTC
>15|.|TRBD2|TRBV30|TRBJ2-3
CAWTRGTTGEDTQYF
TGTGCCTGGACCCGAGGGACTACCGGGGAAGATACGCAGTATTTT
>19|.|TRBD2|TRBV5-1|TRBJ2-1
CANPARSFSGRASYNEQFF
TGCGCCAACCCGGCGAGGTCGTTCAGCGGGAGGGCCTCCTACAATGAGCAGTTCTTC
>14|.|TRBD1|TRBV7-9|TRBJ1-2
CASSPAAGGGGYTF
TGTGCCAGCAGCCCGGCGGCAGGGGGTGGCGGCTACACCTTC
>15|.|TRBD2|TRBV6-2/TRBV6-3|TRBJ2-1
CASSGLAGKGNEQFF
TGTGCCAGCAGCGGACTAGCGGGCAAGGGGAATGAGCAGTTCTTC
>16|.|TRBD2|TRBV9|TRBJ2-5
CASSVELAGPPETQYF
TGTGCCAGCAGCGTAGAGTTAGCGGGGCCCCCAGAGACCCAGTACTTC
>13|.|.|TRBV29-1|TRBJ1-3
CSGKEMSGNTIYF
TGCAGCGGGAAGGAGATGTCTGGAAACACCATATATTTT
>16|.|.|TRBV15|TRBJ2-3
CATSRDREPYTDTQYF
TGTGCCACCAGCAGAGACCGAGAACCTTATACAGATACGCAGTATTTT